The 22 T cell receptor beta chains below were found in one sample sequenced in a study of control samples from healthy donors and cancer patients. Generated by immunoSEQ multiplex PCR, the TCRdb table keeps only in-frame clones and is missing some. The repertoire holds 20,000 to 25,000 clones, with around four fifths as singletons. Sequencing was performed on PBMCs. These receptors came from a man in his 60s with colorectal cancer.

The CDR3 region is CAISEGSGSTDTQYF. CDR3 in DNA: TGTGCCATCAGTGAGGGGTCCGGGAGCACAGATACGCAGTATTTT. V and J are TRBV10-3 and TRBJ2-3; D gene unclear. From germline, CDR1 is ENHRY and CDR2 SYGVKD. V was pared by 2 bases and J by 0 bases, with 9 bases between. The CDR3 length is 15 residues.

This clone was detected only a few times. The chain combines TRBV10-3 with TRBJ1-1; D ambiguous. V was shortened by 3 bases and J by 1 base, with 12 bases between the two germline ends. The germline CDR1 and CDR2 sequences are ENHRY and SYGVKD. This CDR3 region has 15 residues. CDR3 in DNA: TGTGCCATCAGTGATCCAGGCCCCAAGAACACTGAAGCTTTCTTT. Amino acid sequence: CAISDPGPKNTEAFF.

The table lists this clone with a few counts. This chain links TRBV25-1 with TRBJ1-6, with 8 bases lining up with TRBD1. The germline V gene encodes CDR1 MGHDK and CDR2 SYGVNS. Trimming cost V 4 bases and J 0 bases; bases outside gene matches: 5. The CDR3 length is 17 residues. The CDR3, as DNA: TGTGCCAGCAGTGGAAACGACAGGGGCTCCTATAATTCACCCCTCCACTTT. The encoded protein is CASSGNDRGSYNSPLHF.

The V call is TRBV19, the J call TRBJ2-1, with D perhaps assigned TRBD1 or TRBD2 (5 bases each). Per the germline V gene, CDR1 is LNHDA and CDR2 is SQIVND (reference sequence). This CDR3 contains 15 residues. Between the trimmed V and J ends, which lost 5 bases and 6 bases, there was a span of 17 bases. CDR3 in amino acids: CASSGRDVRSNEQFF. CDR3 bases: TGTGCCAGTAGTGGCCGGGACGTACGATCCAATGAGCAGTTCTTC.

V usage is TRBV15 and J usage is TRBJ1-1; D gene uncertain. Trimming took 0 bases from V and 1 from J, leaving 6 bases between them. CDR3 length equals 14 residues. Germline CDR1 reads LNHNV; CDR2 reads YYDKDF (reference sequence). This CDR3 reads CATSRDKWNTEAFF. CDR3 DNA: TGTGCCACCAGCAGAGATAAGTGGAACACTGAAGCTTTCTTT.

The count of this clone is one. This chain uses TRBV5-5 with TRBJ1-5; TRBD1 might be the D (6 bases). Trimming removed 3 bases from V and 3 bases from J, with 13 bases in between. The germline V gene encodes CDR1 SGHKS and CDR2 YYEKEE (reference sequence). This CDR3 has 15 amino acids. The CDR3 loop reads CASSSGGGPNQPQHF. The DNA of the CDR3 is TGTGCCAGCAGCTCCGGCGGGGGCCCCAATCAGCCCCAGCATTTT.

This clone was recorded only once. The chain employs TRBV6-5 and TRBJ1-2; 8 bases line up with TRBD1. Germline assignment: CDR1 MNHEY and CDR2 SVGAGI. V shed 5 bases, J shed 4 bases, and the junction held 9 bases outside the gene matches. This CDR3 comprises 15 residues. The CDR3, as DNA: TGTGCCAGCAGTCTCGGGGCAGGGGGCATCTATGGCTACACCTTC. It codes for CASSLGAGGIYGYTF.

A few counts support this clone. The rearrangement links TRBV27 to TRBJ2-1; D perhaps matches TRBD2 (6 bases). Looked up from germline, CDR1 is MNHEY and CDR2 is SMNVEV (reference sequence). Trimming stripped 0 bases from V and 5 bases from J, with 11 bases between. CDR3 size: 15 residues. The CDR3 DNA reads as TGTGCCAGCAGTTTATCCGCAGGGAGGCACAATGAGCAGTTCTTC. Translating it yields CASSLSAGRHNEQFF.

The CDR3 reads CASSMRESYEQYF. The CDR3 region has the DNA TGTGCCAGTAGTATGAGGGAATCCTACGAGCAGTACTTC. J is TRBJ2-7 and V is TRBV19; TRBD2 might be the D (5 bases). The germline gives CDR1 LNHDA, CDR2 SQIVND (reference sequence). The CDR3 contains 13 residues. V was shortened by 3 bases and J by 1 base, with 7 bases between the two germline ends.

The chain recombines TRBV7-9 with TRBJ1-1; D is uncertain. V was shortened by 7 bases and J by 6 bases, with 12 bases between the two germline ends. From germline, CDR1 is SEHNR and CDR2 FQNEAQ (reference sequence). The CDR3 spans 12 residues. CDR3 sequence (DNA): TGTGCCAGCACCTCCTATCGGGCTGAAGCTTTCTTT. Translation gives CASTSYRAEAFF.

The CDR3: CASKGVGNQPQHF. The CDR3 nucleotides read TGTGCCAGCAAGGGGGTTGGAAATCAGCCCCAGCATTTT. The chain carries TRBV2 and TRBJ1-5; D may be TRBD1 (6 bases). The CDR3 consists of 13 residues. The ends were cut back, 7 bases at V and 4 bases at J, with 11 bases in the middle. Germline-derived CDR1 and CDR2 are SNHLY and FYNNEI.

The chain combines TRBV3-1 (or the pseudogene TRBV3-2) with TRBJ1-3; no clear D. Germline lookup yields CDR1 LGHDT and CDR2 YNNKEL (reference sequence). The CDR3 is 17 amino acids. V was pared by 3 bases and J by 0 bases, with 15 bases between. CDR3 coding DNA: TGTGCCAGCAGCCAGGGCTCAGTGAGGCGCTCTGGAAACACCATATATTTT. Its translation is CASSQGSVRRSGNTIYF.

This chain joins TRBV7-9 and TRBJ1-6; no firm D call. V lost 5 bases, J lost 7 bases, and 18 bases lay in between. The CDR3 has 16 amino acids. The germline CDR1 and CDR2 sequences are SEHNR and FQNEAQ (reference sequence). CDR3 loop: CASSPIAAIRNSPLHF. The DNA for the CDR3 is TGTGCCAGCAGCCCGATAGCGGCGATACGGAATTCACCCCTCCACTTT.

This chain joins TRBV7-9 and TRBJ2-7; tentative D call: TRBD1 (6 bases). The CDR3 consists of 15 residues. The germline V gene encodes CDR1 SEHNR and CDR2 FQNEAQ (reference sequence). V was shortened by 5 bases and J by 0 bases, with 14 bases between the two germline ends. The CDR3 here is CASSLTGDSSYEQYF. In nucleotides, the CDR3 is TGTGCCAGCAGCCTGACAGGTGATAGCTCCTACGAGCAGTACTTC.

The rearrangement links TRBV18 to TRBJ1-1, with 7 nucleotides matching TRBD1. The CDR3 contains 14 residues. Germline loops: CDR1 KGHSH, CDR2 LQKENI. J was trimmed by 1 base and V by 3 bases; bases with no gene match: 2. The CDR3 sequence is CASSPDRRNTEAFF. Here the CDR3 DNA reads TGTGCCAGCTCACCGGACAGGCGGAACACTGAAGCTTTCTTT.

The chain recombines TRBV18 with TRBJ1-2, with no clear D. The CDR3 has 16 residues. Trimming cost V 2 bases and J 8 bases, with 21 bases left between them. CDR1 and CDR2 (germline): KGHSH, LQKENI. The CDR3 DNA reads TGTGCCAGCTCACCATCCGAAAGGGTTCTTTCCGCGGGCTACACCTTC. This codes for CASSPSERVLSAGYTF.

This clone was seen only a few times. The chain links TRBV5-1 to TRBJ1-5; D possibly corresponds to TRBD1 (5 bases). Trimming left V 5 bases short and J 3 bases short, with 15 bases between. CDR1 is SGHRS and CDR2 is YFSETQ in the germline V gene. There are 15 residues in the CDR3. The CDR3 sequence: CASRKGLENNQPQHF. The DNA for the CDR3 is TGCGCCAGCAGAAAGGGGCTAGAAAACAATCAGCCCCAGCATTTT.

This clone was seen only once. This rearrangement joins TRBV6-1 to TRBJ1-2, with no clear D. The ends were cut back, 2 bases at V and 3 bases at J, with 16 bases in the middle. Germline CDR1 is MNHNS and CDR2 is SASEGT. This CDR3 region has 16 residues. CDR3 sequence reads: CASSESPPRSDYGYTF. Written as DNA, the CDR3 is TGTGCCAGCAGTGAAAGTCCCCCGCGGTCCGACTATGGCTACACCTTC.

For this clone: The same CDR3 can be traced to other DNA sequences in this sample. CDR3 region: CASSQAMGRGNYNSPLHF. The DNA of the CDR3 is TGCGCCAGCAGTCAAGCAATGGGCAGGGGGAACTATAATTCACCCCTCCACTTT. This sequence joins TRBV23-1 and TRBJ1-6; 7 bases are shared with TRBD1. TRBV23-1 has ORF status, its function being uncertain. The CDR3 spans 18 residues. The ends lost 2 bases at V and 3 bases at J; junction bases unmatched: 10.

The chain links TRBV5-1 to TRBJ2-4; TRBD1 is a possible D gene (5 bases). The length of the CDR3 is 15 residues. CDR1 is SGHRS and CDR2 is YFSETQ in the germline V gene. V lost 2 bases and J lost 9, with 18 bases in between. The CDR3 reads CASSFTQGDGGIQYF. The CDR3 region has the DNA TGCGCCAGCAGCTTCACCCAGGGCGATGGTGGCATTCAGTACTTC.

CDR3 coding DNA: TGTGCCAGCCGTAATCCCGGAGCCTACGAGCAGTACGTC. Translation gives CASRNPGAYEQYV. The chain links TRBV2 to TRBJ2-7; no clear D gene. V was trimmed by 8 bases and J by 2 bases, leaving 13 bases between them. CDR1 is SNHLY, CDR2 FYNNEI, per germline. This CDR3 has 13 amino acids.

This chain uses TRBV14 with TRBJ1-1; 8 bases agree with TRBD1. Per the germline V gene, CDR1 is SGHDN and CDR2 is FVKESK. The CDR3 runs 14 residues. Trimming removed 5 bases from V and 6 bases from J; junction bases left unmatched: 8. CDR3 protein: CASSNRGASPEAFF. For the CDR3, the DNA is TGTGCCAGCAGCAACAGGGGGGCAAGTCCTGAAGCTTTCTTT.